Presented here are 16 T cell receptor beta chains from one specimen sequenced in a study of T cell repertoires in cytomegalovirus infection. MiXCR was run by TCRdb on the reads, yielding one entry per CDR3 protein. Of 200,000 to 300,000 distinct CDR3 sequences listed, about an eighth were seen once; the top ten hold around 9%. Material for sequencing was PBMCs. The receptors derive from a human donor in good health (CMV status not recorded). Some clones in this sample may be carry-over from other donors' samples.

The chain joins TRBV9 to TRBJ2-7, with 9 bases lining up with TRBD1. The CDR3 is 15 residues long. V shed 0 bases, J shed 4 bases, and the junction held 5 bases outside the gene matches. CDR1 and CDR2 from the germline V gene are SGDLS and YYNGEE. CDR3 region: CASSVGSDRGYEQYF. CDR3 nucleotide sequence: TGTGCCAGCAGCGTAGGGTCGGACAGGGGTTACGAGCAGTACTTC.

This clonotype was observed at least ten times. The rearrangement joins TRBV7-3 to TRBJ2-3, with TRBD2 matching 7 bases. CDR3 size: 15 residues. Germline assignment: CDR1 SGHTA and CDR2 FQGTGA. V was clipped by 5 bases and J by 3 bases; unmatched bases: 8. CDR3 residues: CASSPTGLMTDTQYF. CDR3 nucleotides: TGTGCCAGCAGCCCGACGGGACTAATGACAGATACGCAGTATTTT.

The sample holds a few counts of this clonotype. The chain carries TRBV28 and TRBJ2-7; TRBD2 is a possible D gene (5 bases). There are 15 residues in the CDR3. V was clipped by 5 bases and J by 7 bases, with 21 bases between them. Per germline, CDR1 MDHEN and CDR2 SYDVKM. CDR3 region: CASSPLLGALSEQYF. Written as DNA, the CDR3 is TGTGCCAGCAGTCCCCTTCTGGGAGCGCTGAGTGAGCAGTACTTC.

This clonotype was seen only a few times. As DNA, the CDR3 is TGTGCCATCAGTGATTTCAGCGGGAGGGCCTCGAATGAGCAGTTCTTC. This gives the protein CAISDFSGRASNEQFF. This chain joins TRBV10-3 and TRBJ2-1, with 10 bases fitting TRBD2. The J segment lost 7 bases and the V segment lost 3 bases, leaving 9 bases of the junction unmatched. This CDR3 spans 16 amino acids. CDR1 ENHRY and CDR2 SYGVKD come from the germline V gene.

This clonotype showed up many times. This chain uses TRBV7-6 with TRBJ1-2; D is possibly TRBD1 (6 bases). V was cut by 5 bases and J by 7 bases, with 14 bases left in between. The V gene's germline CDR1 is SGHVS and CDR2 FNYEAQ. CDR3 length: 13 residues. The CDR3 sequence: CASSPDSGSGYTF. In DNA, the CDR3 is TGTGCCAGCAGCCCGGACAGTGGATCTGGCTACACCTTC.

This sequence joins TRBV29-1 and TRBJ1-1; D is ambiguous. The germline gives CDR1 SQVTM, CDR2 ANQGSEA. This CDR3 has 13 residues. Trimming took off 6 bases at V and 0 bases at J, with 11 bases between the two ends. The CDR3 DNA is TGCAGCGTAAGGGCAGGTTTGAACACTGAAGCTTTCTTT. Its translation is CSVRAGLNTEAFF.

This clonotype was observed a handful of times. The rearrangement joins TRBV11-2 to TRBJ2-7; maybe TRBD2 (5 bases). In germline, CDR1 is SGHAT, CDR2 FQNNGV. The CDR3 is 13 amino acids. The V end was cut by 3 bases, the J end by 3 bases, with 9 bases between. CDR3 residues: CASSFGADYEQYF. CDR3 in DNA: TGTGCCAGCAGCTTCGGAGCGGACTACGAGCAGTACTTC.

This chain joins TRBV7-2 and TRBJ1-5; perhaps TRBD1 as D (5 bases). V was trimmed by 4 bases and J by 9 bases, leaving 13 bases between them. The CDR3 is 13 amino acids. Germline V lookup: CDR1 SGHTA, CDR2 FQGNSA. DNA of the CDR3: TGTGCCAGCAGCTCCCTCCAGGGTGGGCCCCAGCATTTT. Translation gives CASSSLQGGPQHF.

The chain joins TRBV20-1 to TRBJ2-2; D call uncertain. V lost 0 bases, J lost 6 bases, and 11 bases lay in between. Looked up from germline, CDR1 is DFQATT and CDR2 is SNEGSKA (reference sequence). CDR3 length equals 14 residues. CDR3 DNA sequence: TGCAGTGCTAGAGATCAAATAATGGCCGGGGAGCTGTTTTTT. Amino acid sequence: CSARDQIMAGELFF.

This clonotype was seen many times. V gene TRBV20-1 combines with J gene TRBJ2-1; D remains ambiguous. V was clipped by 5 bases and J by 2 bases, with 16 bases between them. The CDR3 has 15 amino acids. Looked up from germline, CDR1 is DFQATT and CDR2 is SNEGSKA (reference sequence). CDR3 amino acids: CSADFGPTPYNEQFF. The CDR3 region has the DNA TGCAGTGCTGACTTCGGGCCCACACCCTACAATGAGCAGTTCTTC.

In this sample, this clonotype turned up many times. This chain uses TRBV6-2 or TRBV6-3 with TRBJ2-5; 8 bases are shared with TRBD2. Trimming at V came to 5 bases and at J to 4 bases, leaving 6 bases not matched to a gene. Germline CDR1 is MNHEY and CDR2 is SVGEGT. The CDR3 covers 14 residues. The CDR3 nucleotides are TGTGCCAGCAGTGCGACTAGCGTCCCAGAGACCCAGTACTTC. This codes for CASSATSVPETQYF.

This clonotype was observed a few times. This rearrangement joins TRBV20-1 to TRBJ2-7; perhaps D is TRBD1 or TRBD2 (5 bases each). CDR3 size: 13 residues. Trimming removed 3 bases at V and 5 bases at J, with 14 bases between. CDR1 is DFQATT, CDR2 SNEGSKA, per germline (reference sequence). The CDR3 spells CSASVGAHNEQYF. DNA of the CDR3: TGCAGTGCTAGTGTCGGGGCGCACAACGAGCAGTACTTC.

The V and J genes are TRBV12-3 or TRBV12-4 and TRBJ2-4; perhaps D is TRBD1 or TRBD2 (5 bases each). V gave up 11 bases and J gave up 5 bases, with 16 bases separating them. The CDR3 loop spans 13 amino acids. The DNA of the CDR3 is TGTGCCTCCCGAGGGCAGGGAGAAAACATTCAGTACTTC. It is translated as CASRGQGENIQYF.

This clonotype was seen repeatedly, ten times or more. The V gene is TRBV7-2, the J gene TRBJ2-7; 7 bases align to TRBD1. This CDR3 contains 15 residues. The junction had 10 bases not matched to a gene; V was cut back by 5 bases and J by 3 bases. From germline, CDR1 is SGHTA and CDR2 FQGNSA. Written as DNA, the CDR3 is TGTGCCAGCAGCCAGGGGCCGGGACAGCTCTACGAGCAGTACTTC. It yields the protein CASSQGPGQLYEQYF. Drawing the rest from reference TRBV7-2 and TRBJ2-7, the complete variable domain is GAGVSQSPSNKVTEKGKDVELRCDPISGHTALYWYRQSLGQGLEFLIYFQGNSAPDKSGLPSDRFSAERTGGSVSTLTIQRTQQEDSAVYLCASSQGPGQLYEQYFGPGTRLTVT.

This clonotype turned up a few times. The chain uses TRBV18 and TRBJ1-1; no reliable D call. The CDR3 runs 14 residues. The V end lost 3 bases, the J end lost 4 bases, and 12 bases lay between the germline ends. Germline CDR1 is KGHSH and CDR2 is LQKENI. CDR3 sequence reads: CASSPDTLGTEAFF. CDR3 sequence (DNA): TGTGCCAGCTCACCTGACACCCTGGGCACTGAAGCTTTCTTT.

This clonotype has more than one count but fewer than ten. The chain has TRBV20-1 and TRBJ2-7; TRBD2 might be the D (6 bases). The germline V gene has CDR1 DFQATT and CDR2 SNEGSKA (reference sequence). The CDR3 spans 13 residues. V lost 3 bases and J 6 bases, leaving 15 bases between the germline ends. The CDR3 DNA follows: TGCAGTGCTAGTACGGGGGACCTCTCCGAGCAGTACTTC. This codes for CSASTGDLSEQYF.